This TCR beta chain was identified in a study of T cell responses to AZD1222 COVID-19 vaccine. TCRdb keeps only in-frame clones here, not all; method: immunoSEQ multiplex PCR. Of about 99,000 clones listed, over 90% are singletons. In germline, CDR1 is GTSNPN, CDR2 SVGIG (reference sequence). V shed 3 bases and J shed 9 bases, with 18 bases lying between them. The CDR3 is 15 amino acids. The receptor comes from an adult in good health. The chain uses TRBV30 and TRBJ1-6; possible D gene TRBD1, 6 bases. The sequences come from peripheral blood, collected on day 0 of AZD1222 vaccination. CDR3 coding DNA: TGTGCCTGGAGGGGAAAACAGGGTGGGGGTTCACCCCTCCACTTT. It is translated as CAWRGKQGGGSPLHF.